A selection of T cell receptor beta chains follows, all from one sample in a study of blood T cell repertoires in COVID-19. Data came from immunoSEQ multiplex PCR; TCRdb stores just in-frame clones and leaves some out. Here the sample spans around 180,000 clones, approximately 90% being singletons. The sequenced sample consisted of peripheral blood. The receptors come from a human donor in a cohort sampled during active COVID-19. The CDR3 runs from the conserved cysteine through the conserved F or W. D genes are given only for firm matches. Size is omitted from some rows. Given values are once, few, many or a class for expanded clones.

d_gene,abundance,v_gene,j_gene,CDR3aa,CDR3nt
TRBD2,once,TRBV5-1,TRBJ2-1,CASSQGTSANEQFF,TGCGCCAGCAGCCAGGGGACTAGCGCAAATGAGCAGTTCTTC
NA,NA,TRBV7-9,TRBJ2-7,CASSIGGEGQYF,TGTGCCAGCTCGATAGGGGGGGAAGGGCAGTACTTC
NA,NA,TRBV3-1/TRBV3-2,TRBJ1-2,CASSQDGTGALYGYTF,TGTGCCAGCAGCCAAGATGGGACGGGAGCTCTCTATGGCTACACCTTC
TRBD1,NA,TRBV2,TRBJ1-5,CASSDRGSNQPQHF,TGTGCCAGCAGTGACAGGGGGTCCAATCAGCCCCAGCATTTT
TRBD2,NA,TRBV7-2,TRBJ2-3,CASSLARGGHTDTQYF,TGTGCCAGCAGCTTAGCCCGGGGGGGCCACACAGATACGCAGTATTTT
TRBD1,NA,TRBV4-1,TRBJ1-1,CASRPGTVNAEAFF,TGCGCCAGCAGACCCGGGACAGTGAACGCTGAAGCTTTCTTT
NA,NA,TRBV7-2,TRBJ1-2,CASSRHLDFGGYTF,TGTGCCAGCAGCCGCCATCTCGACTTTGGCGGCTACACCTTC
TRBD1,NA,TRBV30,TRBJ1-2,CAWSPSDRVRAGYTF,TGTGCCTGGAGTCCAAGCGACAGGGTGCGGGCCGGCTACACCTTC
NA,NA,TRBV5-5,TRBJ2-7,CASSALGDSKEQYF,TGTGCCAGCAGCGCCCTGGGAGATTCTAAGGAGCAGTACTTC
NA,NA,TRBV9,TRBJ1-2,CASSVGRTPYGYTF,TGTGCCAGCAGCGTAGGTAGAACTCCGTATGGCTACACCTTC
NA,NA,TRBV30,TRBJ1-3,CAWHHPGGQGSSGNTIYF,TGTGCCTGGCACCACCCCGGGGGGCAGGGGAGCTCTGGAAACACCATATATTTT
TRBD1,NA,TRBV10-3,TRBJ1-3,CAIRNTGGGSLDTIYF,TGTGCCATCAGAAACACAGGGGGGGGGAGTCTGGACACCATATATTTT
TRBD2,NA,TRBV9,TRBJ2-2,CASSVSGLKNTGELFF,TGTGCCAGCAGCGTATCGGGACTAAAGAACACCGGGGAGCTGTTTTTT
NA,NA,TRBV7-2,TRBJ2-5,CASSPGYGGLETQYF,TGTGCCAGCAGCCCGGGGTATGGGGGCTTGGAGACCCAGTACTTC
TRBD2,NA,TRBV4-3,TRBJ2-1,CASSLTSGRANEQFF,TGCGCCAGCAGCCTTACTAGCGGGAGGGCCAATGAGCAGTTCTTC
NA,NA,TRBV6-5,TRBJ1-1,CASSDSGRATEAFF,TGTGCCAGCAGTGACTCAGGGAGGGCCACTGAAGCTTTCTTT
TRBD1,NA,TRBV5-5,TRBJ2-7,CASSTTGPEQYF,TGTGCCAGCAGCACGACAGGGCCCGAGCAGTACTTC
TRBD1,NA,TRBV5-1,TRBJ2-3,CASSLEGTATDTQYF,TGCGCCAGCAGCTTAGAAGGGACAGCGACAGATACGCAGTATTTT
NA,once,TRBV28,TRBJ2-7,CASSRTGQTYEQYF,TGTGCCAGCAGTAGGACTGGACAGACCTACGAGCAGTACTTC
TRBD1,NA,TRBV7-9,TRBJ1-1,CASSQDRAAFF,TGTGCCAGCAGCCAAGACAGGGCCGCTTTCTTT
TRBD2,NA,TRBV28,TRBJ2-1,CASRTGTTYNEQFF,TGTGCCAGCCGAACCGGGACTACCTACAATGAGCAGTTCTTC
NA,NA,TRBV5-4,TRBJ2-2,CASSLKQVASVGELFF,TGTGCCAGCAGCTTGAAACAGGTGGCTTCGGTTGGGGAGCTGTTTTTT
TRBD1,NA,TRBV3-1/TRBV3-2,TRBJ2-7,CASSRGQATYEQYF,TGTGCCAGCAGCCGCGGACAGGCGACCTACGAGCAGTACTTC
TRBD1,NA,TRBV24-1,TRBJ2-5,CATSDWSGQGARETQYF,TGTGCCACCAGTGATTGGTCGGGACAGGGGGCGCGGGAGACCCAGTACTTC
TRBD1,NA,TRBV2,TRBJ2-7,CATGQGAYEQYF,TGTGCCACCGGACAGGGTGCCTACGAGCAGTACTTC
NA,many,TRBV9,TRBJ2-3,CASSVSISDTQYF,TGTGCCAGCAGCGTATCCATTTCAGATACGCAGTATTTT
NA,once,TRBV4-1,TRBJ1-2,CASSQFRSLNYGYTF,TGCGCCAGCAGCCAATTCAGAAGTCTTAACTATGGCTACACCTTC
NA,NA,TRBV19,TRBJ2-1,CASSRLAGTSSYNEQFF,TGTGCCAGTAGTCGTTTGGCGGGGACGAGCTCCTACAATGAGCAGTTCTTC
TRBD2,NA,TRBV27,TRBJ2-5,CASSPGLAALRQETQYF,TGTGCCAGCAGCCCTGGACTAGCGGCACTAAGACAAGAGACCCAGTACTTC
NA,NA,TRBV19,TRBJ2-3,CASSGAGYIVTDTQYF,TGTGCCAGTAGTGGGGCAGGGTACATTGTCACAGATACGCAGTATTTT
TRBD2,NA,TRBV10-3,TRBJ2-7,CAIRRESGEQYF,TGTGCCATCAGGCGGGAGTCGGGAGAGCAGTACTTC
TRBD1,NA,TRBV2,TRBJ1-6,CASSDSRDRINSPLHF,TGTGCCAGCAGTGACAGCCGGGACAGGATTAATTCACCCCTCCACTTT
NA,NA,TRBV19,TRBJ1-5,CASSIAGYSNQPQHF,TGTGCCAGTAGTATAGCAGGTTATAGCAATCAGCCCCAGCATTTT
TRBD1,NA,TRBV19,TRBJ1-2,CASSPPGQINYGYTF,TGTGCCAGTAGTCCTCCGGGACAGATTAACTATGGCTACACCTTC
NA,NA,TRBV27,TRBJ1-2,CASSAGTTSGGYTF,TGTGCCAGCAGTGCCGGGACAACTTCGGGTGGCTACACCTTC
TRBD1,NA,TRBV9,TRBJ1-6,CASSVETGVGNSPLHF,TGTGCCAGCAGCGTAGAGACAGGGGTTGGGAATTCACCCCTCCACTTT
NA,NA,TRBV11-3,TRBJ2-2,CASSRGGLTGELFF,TGTGCCAGCAGCAGGGGGGGCCTCACCGGGGAGCTGTTTTTT
NA,NA,TRBV9,TRBJ2-3,CASSGTDYTTDTQYF,TGTGCCAGCAGCGGGACTGACTATACCACAGATACGCAGTATTTT
TRBD1,NA,TRBV7-9,TRBJ1-6,CASTPGTGHSPLHF,TGTGCCAGCACCCCTGGGACAGGGCATTCACCCCTCCACTTT
NA,NA,TRBV2,TRBJ2-7,CASKLNYEQYF,TGTGCCAGCAAGCTAAACTACGAGCAGTACTTC
NA,NA,TRBV29-1,TRBJ1-2,CSVEDRSWEDPPGYTF,TGCAGCGTTGAAGATCGTAGTTGGGAGGACCCGCCTGGCTACACCTTC
NA,NA,TRBV18,TRBJ2-3,CASSPDSGRLVSDTQYF,TGTGCCAGCTCACCGGACAGTGGTCGTCTTGTTTCGGATACGCAGTATTTT
NA,NA,TRBV6-5,TRBJ2-1,CASSYSRGFNEQFF,TGTGCCAGCAGTTACTCCCGGGGATTCAATGAGCAGTTCTTC
NA,NA,TRBV6-1,TRBJ1-1,CASSEPRGGADTEAFF,TGTGCCAGCAGTGAACCCCGAGGCGGGGCTGACACTGAAGCTTTCTTT
NA,NA,TRBV2,TRBJ2-6,CASSVSQVHSGANVLTF,TGTGCCAGCAGTGTCTCTCAGGTCCACTCTGGGGCCAACGTCCTGACTTTC
TRBD2,NA,TRBV5-6,TRBJ2-2,CASSLALAGGSGELFF,TGTGCCAGCAGCTTGGCCTTAGCGGGAGGATCCGGGGAGCTGTTTTTT
TRBD1,NA,TRBV7-9,TRBJ2-3,CASSLGSGGSTDTQYF,TGTGCCAGCAGCTTAGGATCAGGGGGTAGCACAGATACGCAGTATTTT
NA,NA,TRBV30,TRBJ1-1,CAWMGQYTEAFF,TGTGCCTGGATGGGGCAGTACACTGAAGCTTTCTTT
TRBD1,NA,TRBV27,TRBJ2-6,CASSFRQGVSGANVLTF,TGTGCCAGCAGTTTTAGACAGGGCGTATCTGGGGCCAACGTCCTGACTTTC
NA,NA,TRBV30,TRBJ2-2,CAWKREQGPGELFF,TGTGCCTGGAAGCGGGAACAGGGTCCCGGGGAGCTGTTTTTT
TRBD1,once,TRBV19,TRBJ1-5,CASSFRAGGHNQPQHF,TGTGCCAGTAGTTTCCGGGCAGGGGGGCACAATCAGCCCCAGCATTTT
TRBD2,NA,TRBV11-2,TRBJ2-3,CASSITGGRGTDTQYF,TGTGCCAGCAGCATCACGGGAGGGCGAGGGACAGATACGCAGTATTTT
TRBD1,few,TRBV3-1/TRBV3-2,TRBJ1-1,CASSQETLGQANTEAFF,TGTGCCAGCAGCCAAGAAACACTGGGACAGGCGAACACTGAAGCTTTCTTT
TRBD1,NA,TRBV6-2/TRBV6-3,TRBJ2-7,CASSYGDSYYEQYF,TGTGCCAGCAGTTACGGGGACAGCTACTACGAGCAGTACTTC
TRBD2,NA,TRBV6-5,TRBJ2-1,CASHLLAGVGEQFF,TGTGCCAGCCACTTACTAGCGGGAGTTGGTGAGCAGTTCTTC
NA,NA,TRBV27,TRBJ1-2,CASSPLGRSAGYTF,TGTGCCAGCAGTCCCCTAGGGAGGTCCGCCGGCTACACCTTC
TRBD1,NA,TRBV6-4,TRBJ1-1,CASGDRGIMNTEAFF,TGTGCCAGCGGTGACAGGGGAATTATGAACACTGAAGCTTTCTTT